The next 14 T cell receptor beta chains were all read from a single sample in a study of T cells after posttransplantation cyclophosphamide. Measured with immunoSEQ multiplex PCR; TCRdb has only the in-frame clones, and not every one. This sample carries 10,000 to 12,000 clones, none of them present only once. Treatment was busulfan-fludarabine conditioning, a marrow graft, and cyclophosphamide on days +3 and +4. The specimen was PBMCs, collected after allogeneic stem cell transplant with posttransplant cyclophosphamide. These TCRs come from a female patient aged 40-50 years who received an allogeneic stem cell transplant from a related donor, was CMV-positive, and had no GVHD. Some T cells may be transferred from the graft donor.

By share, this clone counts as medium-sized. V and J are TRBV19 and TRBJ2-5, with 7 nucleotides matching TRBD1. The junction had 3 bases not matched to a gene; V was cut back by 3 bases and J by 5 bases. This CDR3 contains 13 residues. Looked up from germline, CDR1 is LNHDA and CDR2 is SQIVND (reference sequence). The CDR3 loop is CASSMVQGETQYF. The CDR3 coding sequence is TGTGCCAGTAGTATGGTACAGGGGGAGACCCAGTACTTC. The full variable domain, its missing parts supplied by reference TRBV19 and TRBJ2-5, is DGGITQSPKYLFRKEGQNVTLSCEQNLNHDAMYWYRQDPGQGLRLIYYSQIVNDFQKGDIAEGYSVSREKKESFPLTVTSAQKNPTAFYLCASSMVQGETQYFGPGTRLLVL.

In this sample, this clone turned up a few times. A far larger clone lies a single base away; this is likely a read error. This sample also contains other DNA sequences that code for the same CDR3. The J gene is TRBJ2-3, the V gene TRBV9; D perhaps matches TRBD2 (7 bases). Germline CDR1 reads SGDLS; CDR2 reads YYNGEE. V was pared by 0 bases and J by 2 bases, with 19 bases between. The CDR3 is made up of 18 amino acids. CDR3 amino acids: CASSVEGGGGPTTDTQYF. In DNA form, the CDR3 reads TGTGCCAGCAGCGTAGAGGGCGGGGGCGGGCCTACCACAGATACGCAGTATTTT.

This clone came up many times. For the CDR3, the DNA is TGCAGCGCTACCGGGACTAGCGGGAGGGCCTACGAGCAGTACTTC. Translation: CSATGTSGRAYEQYF. The chain employs TRBV29-1 and TRBJ2-7; 16 bases line up with TRBD2. Germline V CDR1 and CDR2: SQVTM, ANQGSEA. This CDR3 region has 15 residues. V lost 7 bases to trimming and J lost 2 bases; unmatched junction nucleotides: 5.

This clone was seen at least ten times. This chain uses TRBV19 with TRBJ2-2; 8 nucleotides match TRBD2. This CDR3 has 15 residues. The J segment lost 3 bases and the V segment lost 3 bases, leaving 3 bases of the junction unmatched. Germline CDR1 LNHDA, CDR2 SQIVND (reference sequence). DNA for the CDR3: TGTGCCAGTAGTATTGCGGGGGGAGACACCGGGGAGCTGTTTTTT. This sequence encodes CASSIAGGDTGELFF. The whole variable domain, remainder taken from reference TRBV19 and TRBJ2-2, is DGGITQSPKYLFRKEGQNVTLSCEQNLNHDAMYWYRQDPGQGLRLIYYSQIVNDFQKGDIAEGYSVSREKKESFPLTVTSAQKNPTAFYLCASSIAGGDTGELFFGEGSRLTVL.

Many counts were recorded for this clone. Here the CDR3 DNA reads TGCGCCAGCAGCCCAGGGTCCTCGCGCGAAAAACTGTTTTTT. Its protein product is CASSPGSSREKLFF. The chain recombines TRBV5-1 with TRBJ1-4; D possibly corresponds to TRBD1 (5 bases). The V end was cut by 4 bases, the J end by 8 bases, with 15 bases between. This CDR3 comprises 14 residues. The germline gives CDR1 SGHRS, CDR2 YFSETQ.

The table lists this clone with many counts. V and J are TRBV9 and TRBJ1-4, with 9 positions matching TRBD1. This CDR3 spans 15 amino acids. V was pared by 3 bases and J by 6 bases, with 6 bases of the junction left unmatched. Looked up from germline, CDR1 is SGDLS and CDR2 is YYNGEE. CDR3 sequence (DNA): TGTGCCAGCAGCGGAAGGGACAGGGAGGATGAAAAACTGTTTTTT. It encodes CASSGRDREDEKLFF.

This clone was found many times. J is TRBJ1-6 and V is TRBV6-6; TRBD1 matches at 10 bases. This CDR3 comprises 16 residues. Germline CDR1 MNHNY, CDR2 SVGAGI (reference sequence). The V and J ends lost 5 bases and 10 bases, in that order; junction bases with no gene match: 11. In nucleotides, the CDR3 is TGTGCCAGCAGTCCTCATTTGACAGGGGGCAGCTCACCCCTCCACTTT. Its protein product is CASSPHLTGGSSPLHF.

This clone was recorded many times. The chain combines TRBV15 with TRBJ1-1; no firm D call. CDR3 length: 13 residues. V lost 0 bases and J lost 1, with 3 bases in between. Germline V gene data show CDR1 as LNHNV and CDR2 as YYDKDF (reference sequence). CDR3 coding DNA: TGTGCCACCAGCAGAGATAGGAACACTGAAGCTTTCTTT. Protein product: CATSRDRNTEAFF.

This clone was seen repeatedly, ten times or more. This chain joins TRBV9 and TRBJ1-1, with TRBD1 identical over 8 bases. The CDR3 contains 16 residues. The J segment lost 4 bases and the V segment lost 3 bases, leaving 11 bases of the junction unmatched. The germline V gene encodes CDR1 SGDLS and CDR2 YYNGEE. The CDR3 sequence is CASSGDYRGMGTEAFF. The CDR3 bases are TGTGCCAGCAGCGGCGATTACAGGGGGATGGGCACTGAAGCTTTCTTT.

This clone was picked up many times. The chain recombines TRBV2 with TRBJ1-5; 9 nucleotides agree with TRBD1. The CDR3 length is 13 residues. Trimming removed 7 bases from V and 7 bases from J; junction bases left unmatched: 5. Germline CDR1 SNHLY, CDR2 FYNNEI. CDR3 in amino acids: CASNEGQGQPQHF. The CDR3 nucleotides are TGTGCCAGCAACGAGGGACAGGGACAGCCCCAGCATTTT.

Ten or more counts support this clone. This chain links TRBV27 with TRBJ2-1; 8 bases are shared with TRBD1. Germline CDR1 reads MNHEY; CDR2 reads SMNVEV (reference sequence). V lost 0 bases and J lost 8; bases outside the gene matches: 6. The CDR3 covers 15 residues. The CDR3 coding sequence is TGTGCCAGCAGTTTATCGGTGCAGGGGGCCGATGAGCAGTTCTTC. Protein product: CASSLSVQGADEQFF.

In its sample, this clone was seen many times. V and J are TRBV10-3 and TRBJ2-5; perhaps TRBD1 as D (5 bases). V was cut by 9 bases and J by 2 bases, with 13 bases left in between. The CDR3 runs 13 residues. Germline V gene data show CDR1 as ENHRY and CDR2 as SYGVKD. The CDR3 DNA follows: TGTGCCATTGCACTACAGGAACAAGAGACCCAGTACTTC. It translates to CAIALQEQETQYF.

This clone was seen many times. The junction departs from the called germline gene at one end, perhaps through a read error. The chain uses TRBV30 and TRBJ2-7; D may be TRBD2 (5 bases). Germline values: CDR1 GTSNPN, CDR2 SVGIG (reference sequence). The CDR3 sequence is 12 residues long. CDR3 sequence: CAWSIPGVPKGF. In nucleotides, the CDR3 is TGTGCCTGGAGCATCCCCGGGGTCCCCAAGGGCTTC.

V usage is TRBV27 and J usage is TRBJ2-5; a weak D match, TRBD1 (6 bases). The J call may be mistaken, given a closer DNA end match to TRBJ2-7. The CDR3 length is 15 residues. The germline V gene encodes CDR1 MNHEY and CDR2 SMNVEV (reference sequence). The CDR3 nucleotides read TGTGCCAGCAATCTGATCGGGACACCCGGCGCCGAGCAGTACTTC. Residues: CASNLIGTPGAEQYF.